The 7 T cell receptor beta chains reported below all come from one sample, sequenced in a study of regulatory T cells in long-lasting Graves disease (dated by TCRdb to the early 2020s). Library creation used multiplex PCR. For sequencing, an Illumina HiSeq 4000 was employed. CDR3 regions were amplified by Arm-PCR with iRepertoire HTBI primers to construct TCR beta libraries. TCRdb trimmed public reads at Q25 via fastp, called clones via MiXCR and kept in-frame beta chains. Here each entry gathers all rows of one CDR3 protein and keeps the most common genes and DNA. The sample has roughly 320,000 distinct CDR3 sequences on record, about a sixth of them singletons. The ten largest account for less than 35% of the sample. The time point tag for this specimen amounts to: newly diagnosed GD, antithyroid drugs for less than 3 months. For both TCR sequencing and RNA sequencing, RNA was extracted from PBMCs in TRIzol.

Another study also made use of these data, one on T cells in Graves' hyperthyroidism and ophthalmopathy.

The specimen was peripheral blood mononuclear cells (PBMCs), collected at new diagnosis, from a patient treated with antithyroid drugs. The receptors were sampled from a man aged 35 to 55 with Graves disease. Donor details come from another sample of the same person, matched by shared clones.

Of note for this clonotype: A much bigger clone sits one base away, suggesting this may be a read error. This rearrangement joins TRBV7-9 to TRBJ2-7, with D possibly TRBD2 on 6 matching bases. Per germline, CDR1 SEHNR and CDR2 FQNEAQ (reference sequence). This CDR3 is built from 13 residues. The CDR3 loop reads CASSLREAGRTRF. DNA for the CDR3: TGTGCCAGCAGCCTGAGGGAGGCGGGACGGACCCGGTTC.

Turning to this clonotype: This may be a read error, as it is one base from a much larger clone. The chain links TRBV5-1 to TRBJ1-2, with TRBD1 identical over 8 bases. The CDR3 spans 14 residues. Germline V lookup: CDR1 SGHRS, CDR2 YFSETQ. DNA of the CDR3: TGCGCCAGCAGCTTGTTGACAGGGGCCTATGTCTACACCTTC. The encoded protein is CASSLLTGAYVYTF.

There are many counts of this clonotype. This chain links TRBV12-3 or TRBV12-4 with TRBJ2-3; D may be TRBD1 (6 bases). The germline V and J ends were trimmed by 1 base and 1 base, with 9 bases remaining between them. The CDR3 has 15 amino acids. As DNA, the CDR3 is TGTGCCAGCAGTTTAGGGGGGCTCGGCACAGATACGCAGTATTTT. Its translation is CASSLGGLGTDTQYF.

This clonotype was recorded many times. J is TRBJ2-3 and V is TRBV27, with D possibly being TRBD1 or TRBD2 (6 bases each). The V end was cut by 6 bases, the J end by 3 bases, with 7 bases between. The CDR3 totals 12 residues. Germline loops: CDR1 MNHEY, CDR2 SMNVEV (reference sequence). The CDR3 DNA follows: TGTGCCAGCAGAGGGGGGACAGATACGCAGTATTTT. Translated: CASRGGTDTQYF.

The chain uses TRBV20-1 and TRBJ2-3; 13 nucleotides match TRBD2. V trimming: 5 bases; J trimming: 6 bases; junction bases outside the gene matches: 5. This CDR3 has 14 residues. Germline V lookup: CDR1 DFQATT, CDR2 SNEGSKA (reference sequence). CDR3 DNA sequence: TGCAGTGCTGGGACTAGCGGGATAGCTGATACGCAGTATTTT. It is translated as CSAGTSGIADTQYF.

This clonotype showed up many times. V is TRBV2 and J is TRBJ2-1; D may be TRBD2 (6 bases). Germline lookup yields CDR1 SNHLY and CDR2 FYNNEI. With 7 bases removed from V and 9 bases from J, the gap between germline ends came to 19 bases. The CDR3 contains 14 residues. The CDR3 region has the DNA TGTGCCAGCACCAAGCCTGGGGGACTTCCTGAGCAGTTCTTC. It codes for CASTKPGGLPEQFF.

This sequence joins TRBV9 and TRBJ2-5; D may be TRBD2 (6 bases). CDR3 length: 16 amino acids. Germline V lookup: CDR1 SGDLS, CDR2 YYNGEE. Trimming stripped 0 bases from V and 6 bases from J, with 18 bases between. DNA of the CDR3: TGTGCCAGCAGCGTAGGACGGGGGTCTTGGTCACAGACCCAGTACTTC. This sequence encodes CASSVGRGSWSQTQYF.